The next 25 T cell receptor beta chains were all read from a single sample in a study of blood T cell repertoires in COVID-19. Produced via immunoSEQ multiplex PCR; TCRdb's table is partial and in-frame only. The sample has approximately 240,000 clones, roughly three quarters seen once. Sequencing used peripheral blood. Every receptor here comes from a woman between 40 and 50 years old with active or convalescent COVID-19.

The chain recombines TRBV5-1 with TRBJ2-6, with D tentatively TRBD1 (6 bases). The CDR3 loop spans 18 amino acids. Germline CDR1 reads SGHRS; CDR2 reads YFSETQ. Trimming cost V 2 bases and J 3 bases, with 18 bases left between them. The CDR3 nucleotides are TGCGCCAGCAGCTTAAAGTCAACAGGGAAGGTTGGGGCCAACGTCCTGACTTTC. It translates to CASSLKSTGKVGANVLTF.

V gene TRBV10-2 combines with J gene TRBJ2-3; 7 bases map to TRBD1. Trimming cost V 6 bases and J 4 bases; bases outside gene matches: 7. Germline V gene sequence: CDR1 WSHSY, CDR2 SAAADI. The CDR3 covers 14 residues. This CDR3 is CASRPDREPDTQYF. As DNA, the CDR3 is TGCGCCAGCAGACCCGACAGGGAACCAGATACGCAGTATTTT.

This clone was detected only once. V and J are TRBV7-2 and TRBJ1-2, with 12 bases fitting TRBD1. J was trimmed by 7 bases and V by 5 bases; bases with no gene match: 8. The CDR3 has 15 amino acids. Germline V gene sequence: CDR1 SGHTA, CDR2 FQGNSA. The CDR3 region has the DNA TGTGCCAGCAGCAAATCCGGGACAGGGGGCCGTGGCTACACCTTC. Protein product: CASSKSGTGGRGYTF.

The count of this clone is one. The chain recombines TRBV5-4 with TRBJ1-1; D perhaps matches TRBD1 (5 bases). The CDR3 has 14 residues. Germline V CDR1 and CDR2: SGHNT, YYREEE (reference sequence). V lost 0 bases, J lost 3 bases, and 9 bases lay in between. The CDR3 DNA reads TGTGCCAGCAGCTTGGGGGGCATTGACACTGAAGCTTTCTTT. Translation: CASSLGGIDTEAFF.

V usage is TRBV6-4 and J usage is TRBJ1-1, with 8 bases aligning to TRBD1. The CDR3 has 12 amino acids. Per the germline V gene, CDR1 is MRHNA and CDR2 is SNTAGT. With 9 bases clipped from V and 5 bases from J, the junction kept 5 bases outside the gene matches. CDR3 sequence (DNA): TGTGCCAGAAAACAGGGGGAGACTGAAGCTTTCTTT. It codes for CARKQGETEAFF.

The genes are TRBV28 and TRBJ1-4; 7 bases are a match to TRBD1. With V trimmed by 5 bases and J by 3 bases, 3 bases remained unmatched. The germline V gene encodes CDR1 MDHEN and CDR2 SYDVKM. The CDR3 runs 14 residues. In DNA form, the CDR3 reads TGTGCCAGCAGTCGACAGGGTTCTAATGAAAAACTGTTTTTT. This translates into CASSRQGSNEKLFF.

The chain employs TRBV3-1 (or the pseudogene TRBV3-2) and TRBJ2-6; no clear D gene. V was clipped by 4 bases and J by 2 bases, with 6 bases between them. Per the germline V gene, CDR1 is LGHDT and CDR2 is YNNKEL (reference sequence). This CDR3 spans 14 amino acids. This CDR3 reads CASSPGPGANVLTF. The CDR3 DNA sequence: TGTGCCAGCAGCCCGGGTCCTGGGGCCAACGTCCTGACTTTC.

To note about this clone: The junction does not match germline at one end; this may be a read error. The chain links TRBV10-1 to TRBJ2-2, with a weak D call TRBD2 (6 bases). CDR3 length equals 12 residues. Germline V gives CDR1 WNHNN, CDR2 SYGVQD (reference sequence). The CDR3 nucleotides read TGCGCCAGCAGTGGCCGGAGGCGGGGAGCTGTTTTT. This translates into CASSGRRRGAVF.

Here the CDR3 reads CASSLEGGSYNEQFF. The CDR3 nucleotides are TGCGCCAGCAGCTTGGAAGGGGGCTCCTACAATGAGCAGTTCTTC. The chain couples TRBV5-1 to TRBJ2-1; possibly TRBD1 for D (6 bases). V dropped 0 bases and J dropped 0 bases, with 7 bases sitting between them. This CDR3 has 15 residues. CDR1 is SGHRS and CDR2 is YFSETQ in the germline V gene.

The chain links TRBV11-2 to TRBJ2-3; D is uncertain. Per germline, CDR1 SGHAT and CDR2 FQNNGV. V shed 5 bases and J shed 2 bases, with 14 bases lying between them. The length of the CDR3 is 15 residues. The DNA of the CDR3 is TGTGCCAGCAGCGACATAGACGGCTACACAGATACGCAGTATTTT. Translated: CASSDIDGYTDTQYF. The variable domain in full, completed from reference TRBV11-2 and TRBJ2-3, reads EAGVAQSPRYKIIEKRQSVAFWCNPISGHATLYWYQQILGQGPKLLIQFQNNGVVDDSQLPKDRFSAERLKGVDSTLKIQPAKLEDSAVYLCASSDIDGYTDTQYFGPGTRLTVL.

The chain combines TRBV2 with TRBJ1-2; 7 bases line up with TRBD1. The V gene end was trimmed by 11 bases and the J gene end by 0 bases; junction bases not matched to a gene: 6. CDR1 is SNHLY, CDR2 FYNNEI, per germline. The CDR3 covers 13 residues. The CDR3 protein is CASGTASNYGYTF. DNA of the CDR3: TGTGCCTCCGGGACAGCTTCTAACTATGGCTACACCTTC.

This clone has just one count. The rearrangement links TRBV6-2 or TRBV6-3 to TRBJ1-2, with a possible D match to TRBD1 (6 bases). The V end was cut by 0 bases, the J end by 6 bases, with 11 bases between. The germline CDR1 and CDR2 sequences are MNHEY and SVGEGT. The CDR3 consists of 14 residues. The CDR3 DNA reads TGTGCCAGCAGTTACTCGCGGCAGGGGAATGGCTACACCTTC. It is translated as CASSYSRQGNGYTF.

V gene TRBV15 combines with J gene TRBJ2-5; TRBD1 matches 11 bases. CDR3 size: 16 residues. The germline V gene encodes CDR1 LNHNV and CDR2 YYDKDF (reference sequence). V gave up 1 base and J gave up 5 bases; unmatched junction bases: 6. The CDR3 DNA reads TGTGCCACCAGCAGAGTTAGGACAGGGGGCTGGGAGACCCAGTACTTC. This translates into CATSRVRTGGWETQYF. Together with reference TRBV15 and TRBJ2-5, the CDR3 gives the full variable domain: DAMVIQNPRYQVTQFGKPVTLSCSQTLNHNVMYWYQQKSSQAPKLLFHYYDKDFNNEADTPDNFQSRRPNTSFCFLDIRSPGLGDTAMYLCATSRVRTGGWETQYFGPGTRLLVL.

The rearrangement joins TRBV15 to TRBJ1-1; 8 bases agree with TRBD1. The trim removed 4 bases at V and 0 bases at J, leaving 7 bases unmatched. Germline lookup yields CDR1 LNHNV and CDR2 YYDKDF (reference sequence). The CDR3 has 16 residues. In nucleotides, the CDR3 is TGTGCCACCAGCAAACAGGGGGGACTTATGAACACTGAAGCTTTCTTT. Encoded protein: CATSKQGGLMNTEAFF.

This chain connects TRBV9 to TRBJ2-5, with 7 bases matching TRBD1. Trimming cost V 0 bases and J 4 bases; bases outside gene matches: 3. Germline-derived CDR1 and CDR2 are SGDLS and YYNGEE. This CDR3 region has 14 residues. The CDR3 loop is CASSVGTGAETQYF. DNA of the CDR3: TGTGCCAGCAGCGTAGGAACAGGGGCAGAGACCCAGTACTTC. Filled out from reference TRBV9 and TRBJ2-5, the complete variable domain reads DSGVTQTPKHLITATGQRVTLRCSPRSGDLSVYWYQQSLDQGLQFLIQYYNGEERAKGNILERFSAQQFPDLHSELNLSSLELGDSALYFCASSVGTGAETQYFGPGTRLLVL.

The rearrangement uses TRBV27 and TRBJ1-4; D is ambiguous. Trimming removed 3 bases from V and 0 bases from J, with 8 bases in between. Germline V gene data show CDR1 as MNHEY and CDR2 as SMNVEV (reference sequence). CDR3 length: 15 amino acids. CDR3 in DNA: TGTGCCAGCAGTTTCCCCAGTGCAACTAATGAAAAACTGTTTTTT. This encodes CASSFPSATNEKLFF.

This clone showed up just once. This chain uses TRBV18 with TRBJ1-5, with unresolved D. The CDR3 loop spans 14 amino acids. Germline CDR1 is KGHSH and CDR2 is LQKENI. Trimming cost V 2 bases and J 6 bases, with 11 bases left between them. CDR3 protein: CASSPAGKGQPQHF. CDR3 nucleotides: TGTGCCAGCTCACCAGCGGGGAAAGGTCAGCCCCAGCATTTT.

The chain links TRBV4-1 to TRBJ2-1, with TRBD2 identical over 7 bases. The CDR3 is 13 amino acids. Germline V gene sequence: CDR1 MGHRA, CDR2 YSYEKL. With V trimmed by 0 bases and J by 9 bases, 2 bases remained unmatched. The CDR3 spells CASSQDWGGEQFF. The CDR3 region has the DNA TGCGCCAGCAGCCAAGATTGGGGGGGTGAGCAGTTCTTC.

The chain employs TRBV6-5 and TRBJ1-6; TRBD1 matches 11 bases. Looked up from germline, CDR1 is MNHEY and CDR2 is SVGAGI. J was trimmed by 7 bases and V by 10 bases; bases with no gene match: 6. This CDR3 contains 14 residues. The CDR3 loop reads CAILGDRGNSPLHF. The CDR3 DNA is TGTGCCATCCTTGGGGACAGGGGGAATTCACCCCTCCACTTT.

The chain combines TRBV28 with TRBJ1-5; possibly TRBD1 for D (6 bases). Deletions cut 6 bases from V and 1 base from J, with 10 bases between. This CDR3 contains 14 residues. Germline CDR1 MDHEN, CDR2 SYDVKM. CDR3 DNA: TGTGCCAGCAGAGACCAGGGGAGCAATCAGCCCCAGCATTTT. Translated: CASRDQGSNQPQHF.

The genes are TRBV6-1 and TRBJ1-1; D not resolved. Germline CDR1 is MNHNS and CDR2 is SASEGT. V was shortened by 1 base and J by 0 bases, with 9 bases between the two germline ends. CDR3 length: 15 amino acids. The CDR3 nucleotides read TGTGCCAGCAGTGAAGAGCCCCTGTTGAACACTGAAGCTTTCTTT. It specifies CASSEEPLLNTEAFF.

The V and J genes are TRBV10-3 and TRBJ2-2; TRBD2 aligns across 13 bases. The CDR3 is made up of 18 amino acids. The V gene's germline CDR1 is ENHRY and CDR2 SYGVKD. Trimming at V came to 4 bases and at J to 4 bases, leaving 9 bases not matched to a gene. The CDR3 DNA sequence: TGTGCCATCAGTGGCCGACTAGCGGGGGGCTCGGGCACCGGGGAGCTGTTTTTT. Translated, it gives CAISGRLAGGSGTGELFF.

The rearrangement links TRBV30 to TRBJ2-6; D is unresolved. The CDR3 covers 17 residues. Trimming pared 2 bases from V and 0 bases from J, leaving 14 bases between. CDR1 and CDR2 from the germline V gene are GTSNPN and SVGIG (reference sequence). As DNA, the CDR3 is TGTGCCTGGAGTCATCGGGTGATCCTCTCTGGGGCCAACGTCCTGACTTTC. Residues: CAWSHRVILSGANVLTF.

The CDR3 sequence: CASSRGSRETQYF. CDR3 in DNA: TGCGCCAGCAGCAGGGGAAGTCGGGAGACCCAGTACTTC. This sequence joins TRBV5-1 and TRBJ2-5, with D perhaps matching TRBD1 (5 bases). Trimming stripped 4 bases from V and 5 bases from J, with 12 bases between. Germline lookup yields CDR1 SGHRS and CDR2 YFSETQ. The CDR3 is made up of 13 amino acids.

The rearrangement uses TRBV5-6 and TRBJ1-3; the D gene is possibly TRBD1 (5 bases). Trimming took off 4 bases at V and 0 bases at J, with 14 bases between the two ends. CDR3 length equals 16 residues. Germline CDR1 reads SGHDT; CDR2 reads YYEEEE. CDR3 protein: CASSRRQWVSGNTIYF. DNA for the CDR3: TGTGCCAGCAGCCGCCGACAGTGGGTCTCTGGAAACACCATATATTTT. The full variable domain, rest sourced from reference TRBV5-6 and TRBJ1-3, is DAGVTQSPTHLIKTRGQQVTLRCSPKSGHDTVSWYQQALGQGPQFIFQYYEEEERQRGNFPDRFSGHQFPNYSSELNVNALLLGDSALYLCASSRRQWVSGNTIYFGEGSWLTVV.